These T cell receptor beta chains were read from a single sample in a study of OX40 agonist ivuxolimab in advanced cancers. Generated by immunoSEQ multiplex PCR, the TCRdb table keeps only in-frame clones and is missing some. This sample has about 22,000 clones; about 86% occur once, and the top ten carry 20% to 25%. The material was CD4+ or CD8+ T cells sorted from blood, obtained in a trial of the OX40 agonist ivuxolimab. All receptors derive from an adult with an advanced solid tumor such as melanoma, head and neck, liver or kidney cancer. Each CDR3 is given with its conserved first and last residue. Each record gives: D gene, J gene, V gene, clone size, CDR3 protein, CDR3 DNA. A D gene is named only where the DNA matches it firmly. For some rows the clone size is stated as once, few or many, or as a class when expanded; others skip it.

.	TRBJ2-7	TRBV19	.	CASRTDGIAYEQYF	TGTGCCAGTAGGACGGACGGTATTGCCTACGAGCAGTACTTC
.	TRBJ1-2	TRBV5-1	.	CASSPGGFNGYTF	TGCGCCAGCAGCCCGGGGGGGTTCAATGGCTACACCTTC
.	TRBJ1-3	TRBV7-6	once	CASSPRAGSGNTIYF	TGTGCCAGCAGCCCACGGGCAGGGTCAGGAAACACCATATATTTT
.	TRBJ1-2	TRBV2	.	CASSRGQVYGYTF	TGTGCCAGCAGTCGGGGGCAGGTCTATGGCTACACCTTC
TRBD1	TRBJ2-7	TRBV4-1	.	CASSQEEQGAWEQYF	TGCGCCAGCAGCCAAGAGGAACAGGGGGCTTGGGAGCAGTACTTC
.	TRBJ2-3	TRBV7-9	.	CASSPTPPAESTDTQYF	TGTGCCAGCAGCCCCACCCCACCAGCGGAAAGCACAGATACGCAGTATTTT
.	TRBJ1-2	TRBV28	.	CASIPPGVMNYGYTF	TGTGCCAGCATACCACCGGGGGTCATGAACTATGGCTACACCTTC
TRBD1	TRBJ1-4	TRBV27	few	CASSSTDRGREEKLFF	TGTGCCAGCAGTTCGACAGACAGGGGGCGGGAGGAAAAACTGTTTTTT
.	TRBJ2-1	TRBV27	.	CASSPIGIAVYNEQFF	TGTGCCAGCAGTCCCATTGGGATAGCGGTATACAATGAGCAGTTCTTC
TRBD2	TRBJ2-7	TRBV4-3	.	CASSQELGTSAIYEQYF	TGCGCCAGCAGCCAAGAGCTCGGGACTAGCGCAATCTACGAGCAGTACTTC
.	TRBJ2-5	TRBV9	.	CASAKLGLKGETQYF	TGTGCCAGCGCGAAACTGGGGTTAAAGGGAGAGACCCAGTACTTC
.	TRBJ1-5	TRBV4-1	.	CASSQVGDQPQHF	TGCGCCAGCAGCCAAGTTGGGGATCAGCCCCAGCATTTT
.	TRBJ1-5	TRBV7-2	.	CASSFWGANQPQHF	TGTGCCAGCAGCTTCTGGGGGGCAAATCAGCCCCAGCATTTT
.	TRBJ1-2	TRBV30	.	CAWSVRENYGYTF	TGTGCCTGGAGTGTGCGCGAGAACTATGGCTACACCTTC
.	TRBJ1-1	TRBV19	.	CASSISQSYEAFF	TGTGCCAGTAGTATATCGCAGAGCTATGAAGCTTTCTTT
.	TRBJ2-1	TRBV28	.	CASSFGALTVDEQFF	TGTGCCAGCAGTTTCGGAGCTCTTACCGTTGATGAGCAGTTCTTC
.	TRBJ1-5	TRBV5-7	.	CASSLAIGMQPQHF	TGTGCCAGCAGCTTGGCCATTGGAATGCAGCCCCAGCATTTT
TRBD2	TRBJ2-1	TRBV25-1	medium-sized	CASSESRRASGRAGEQFF	TGTGCCAGCAGTGAATCCCGGAGGGCTAGCGGGAGAGCTGGTGAGCAGTTCTTC
.	TRBJ2-2	TRBV4-1	.	CASSQEAELFF	TGCGCCAGCAGCCAAGAAGCGGAGCTGTTTTTT
.	TRBJ1-1	TRBV7-9	.	CASSLGLTPAIFF	TGTGCCAGCAGCTTGGGGTTGACCCCGGCGATTTTCTTT
.	TRBJ1-1	TRBV6-1	once	CASSPKGNTEAFF	TGTGCCAGCAGTCCAAAGGGGAACACTGAAGCTTTCTTT
.	TRBJ2-3	TRBV19	.	CASSGQGLTDTQYF	TGTGCCAGTAGTGGCCAGGGGCTCACAGATACGCAGTATTTT
TRBD2	TRBJ2-1	TRBV27	.	CASSPRTSGAYNEQFF	TGTGCCAGCAGTCCAAGGACTAGCGGGGCCTACAATGAGCAGTTCTTC
.	TRBJ2-2	TRBV30	.	CAWSGETGELFF	TGTGCCTGGAGTGGAGAAACCGGGGAGCTGTTTTTT
.	TRBJ1-5	TRBV9	.	CASSVTGGARPQHF	TGTGCCAGCAGCGTGACCGGGGGCGCGAGGCCCCAGCATTTT
TRBD2	TRBJ2-2	TRBV14	.	CASSQFSGRRITGELFF	TGTGCCAGCAGCCAGTTTAGCGGGAGACGTATCACCGGGGAGCTGTTTTTT
.	TRBJ1-3	TRBV29-1	.	CSVVPASGNTIYF	TGCAGCGTTGTGCCAGCATCTGGAAACACCATATATTTT
.	TRBJ1-1	TRBV7-9	.	CASSSPDRWTEAFF	TGTGCCAGCAGCTCCCCCGACAGATGGACTGAAGCTTTCTTT
.	TRBJ1-1	TRBV28	.	CASSLPSIKDGGRTSNTEAFF	TGTGCCAGCAGTTTACCGTCTATAAAAGACGGGGGGCGAACTTCGAACACTGAAGCTTTCTTT
.	TRBJ2-2	TRBV10-1	.	CASSARSGTGTGELFF	TGCGCCAGCAGTGCTCGGAGCGGAACGGGCACCGGGGAGCTGTTTTTT
.	TRBJ2-1	TRBV14	.	CASSYYGSSLYNEQFF	TGTGCCAGCAGCTACTACGGGTCAAGCCTATACAATGAGCAGTTCTTC
TRBD2	TRBJ2-7	TRBV6-5	.	CASSPRLAGLYEQYF	TGTGCCAGCAGTCCAAGACTAGCGGGTTTATACGAGCAGTACTTC
.	TRBJ2-3	TRBV27	medium-sized	CASSISDITGQYF	TGTGCCAGCAGTATTTCGGACATCACCGGGCAGTATTTT
.	TRBJ2-2	TRBV27	medium-sized	CASSLMGRELFF	TGTGCCAGCAGTTTAATGGGCCGGGAGCTGTTTTTT
TRBD1	TRBJ2-7	TRBV28	.	CASGPSGGDFYEQYF	TGTGCCAGCGGCCCCTCAGGGGGCGATTTCTACGAGCAGTACTTC
.	TRBJ2-3	TRBV11-1	.	CASSASLARTDTQYF	TGTGCCAGCAGCGCCTCTCTAGCGCGCACAGATACGCAGTATTTT
.	TRBJ2-7	TRBV4-1	few	CASSRGTEYEQYF	TGCGCCAGCAGCCGCGGGACAGAGTACGAGCAGTACTTC
.	TRBJ2-1	TRBV28	.	CASSPSNSGYEQFF	TGTGCCAGCAGTCCCTCTAATAGCGGCTATGAGCAGTTCTTC
TRBD1	TRBJ2-2	TRBV28	.	CASSRDRETGELFF	TGTGCCAGCAGCCGGGACAGGGAGACCGGGGAGCTGTTTTTT
.	TRBJ2-2	TRBV5-6	.	CASSYEGPGELFF	TGTGCCAGCAGCTATGAGGGGCCCGGGGAGCTGTTTTTT
.	TRBJ1-1	TRBV7-8	once	CASSLEAGGGTEAFF	TGTGCCAGCAGCTTAGAAGCCGGAGGGGGCACTGAAGCTTTCTTT
.	TRBJ2-6	TRBV13	.	CASSPKRGYSGANVLTF	TGTGCCAGCAGCCCCAAAAGAGGATACTCTGGGGCCAACGTCCTGACTTTC
TRBD1	TRBJ1-5	TRBV29-1	.	CSVLTGNNQPQHF	TGCAGCGTTTTGACAGGGAACAATCAGCCCCAGCATTTT
.	TRBJ2-6	TRBV27	.	CASSYPGANVLTF	TGTGCCAGCAGTTATCCAGGGGCCAACGTCCTGACTTTC
.	TRBJ2-2	TRBV7-3	.	CASRGEATGELFF	TGTGCCAGCAGGGGGGAGGCCACCGGGGAGCTGTTTTTT